This T cell receptor beta chain was sequenced in a study of T cell changes during pregnancy in multiple sclerosis. TCRdb's table, derived via immunoSEQ multiplex PCR, lists solely in-frame clones and lacks some. The profile shows 70,000 or so clones, about nine tenths of them singletons. Germline assignment: CDR1 SNHLY and CDR2 FYNNEI. V lost 7 bases and J 3 bases, leaving 9 bases between the germline ends. CDR3 length: 12 amino acids. The V and J genes are TRBV2 and TRBJ2-5, with unresolved D. The source material was CD4+ T cells from peripheral blood mononuclear cells, sampled after pregnancy. The receptor was derived from a female donor with multiple sclerosis, enrolled in a pregnancy study. The CDR3 sequence is CASNTPEETQYF. CDR3 DNA sequence: TGTGCCAGCAACACGCCTGAAGAGACCCAGTACTTC.